What follows are 13 T cell receptor beta chains derived from one specimen sequenced in a study of spatial heterogeneity in lung cancer. TCRdb recomputed calls from the 5' RACE reads with MiXCR, one row per CDR3 protein. Seen here are roughly 40,000 distinct CDR3 sequences, nearly 7% observed once, and the top ten hold about 39%. The time point: sample taken at primary tumor resection. Material: PBMCs, obtained at surgery. Receptor source: a female donor with early-stage non-small cell lung cancer.

At least ten counts were recorded for this clonotype. The chain recombines TRBV28 with TRBJ1-1; D is possibly TRBD1 (5 bases). The CDR3 extends over 13 amino acids. With 11 bases removed from V and 2 bases from J, the gap between germline ends came to 15 bases. Germline V gene sequence: CDR1 MDHEN, CDR2 SYDVKM. The CDR3 loop is CACNGAKNTEAFF. Written as DNA, the CDR3 is TGTGCCTGCAACGGGGCTAAAAACACTGAAGCTTTCTTT.

This clonotype has only a few counts. The CDR3 is CASSQDPAKNIQYF. The CDR3 nucleotides read TGCGCCAGCAGCCAAGATCCAGCCAAAAACATTCAGTACTTC. The chain carries TRBV4-1 and TRBJ2-4; unclear D gene. Trimming shortened V by 0 bases and J by 0 bases, and 3 bases separated the two germline ends. Germline loops: CDR1 MGHRA, CDR2 YSYEKL. The length of the CDR3 is 14 residues.

V is TRBV20-1 and J is TRBJ1-2, with D uncertain. The CDR3 loop spans 14 amino acids. Trimming pared 0 bases from V and 7 bases from J, leaving 15 bases between. The germline V gene has CDR1 DFQATT and CDR2 SNEGSKA (reference sequence). The CDR3 sequence is CSARDEDPPRGYTF. The CDR3 nucleotides read TGCAGTGCTAGAGACGAGGACCCACCGCGTGGCTACACCTTC.

V usage is TRBV7-2 and J usage is TRBJ2-7; the D is unclear. The length of the CDR3 is 14 residues. The germline V and J ends were trimmed by 5 bases and 3 bases, with 14 bases remaining between them. Germline values: CDR1 SGHTA, CDR2 FQGNSA. The CDR3 protein is CASSQWTDLYEQYF. CDR3 coding DNA: TGTGCCAGCAGCCAATGGACCGATCTCTACGAGCAGTACTTC.

This clonotype was counted only a few times. The chain couples TRBV6-5 to TRBJ2-7, with D possibly matching TRBD1 (6 bases). Trimming pared 5 bases from V and 0 bases from J, leaving 11 bases between. CDR3 length: 14 residues. The germline V gene encodes CDR1 MNHEY and CDR2 SVGAGI. The CDR3 loop is CASSPGQISYEQYF. The CDR3 DNA reads as TGTGCCAGCAGTCCCGGACAGATCTCCTACGAGCAGTACTTC.

This clonotype has only a few counts. The V call is TRBV30, the J call TRBJ2-1; tentatively, D is TRBD1 or TRBD2 (5 bases each). Germline V gene data show CDR1 as GTSNPN and CDR2 as SVGIG (reference sequence). V lost 4 bases and J 10 bases, leaving 20 bases between the germline ends. This CDR3 is built from 14 residues. CDR3 bases: TGTGCCTGGAAAAAACCATCGGGGCAGGGAGAGCAGTTCTTC. It specifies CAWKKPSGQGEQFF.

This chain uses TRBV20-1 with TRBJ2-5; 10 bases are shared with TRBD2. Germline CDR1 is DFQATT and CDR2 is SNEGSKA (reference sequence). CDR3 length: 13 residues. V lost 8 bases, J lost 3 bases, and 6 bases stayed unmatched. DNA of the CDR3: TGCAGTAGTCTAGCGGGAGTTGAAGAGACCCAGTACTTC. Translating it yields CSSLAGVEETQYF.

The gene calls are TRBV10-3 and TRBJ2-3, with a possible D match to TRBD1 (6 bases). The CDR3 runs 15 residues. In germline, CDR1 is ENHRY, CDR2 SYGVKD. V was pared by 4 bases and J by 0 bases, with 11 bases between. CDR3 sequence (DNA): TGTGCCATCAGTGCTACAGGGCAAAGCACAGATACGCAGTATTTT. Translation: CAISATGQSTDTQYF.

There are many counts of this clonotype. This chain links TRBV29-1 with TRBJ2-5; D is unclear. V lost 8 bases and J 5 bases, leaving 15 bases between the germline ends. CDR3 length equals 12 residues. Germline CDR1 and CDR2: SQVTM and ANQGSEA. The CDR3 region has the DNA TGCAGCTCTTTTCACGGTGGCGAGACCCAGTACTTC. The encoded protein is CSSFHGGETQYF.

The rearrangement joins TRBV6-5 to TRBJ2-7, with 7 bases lining up with TRBD1. CDR1 and CDR2 (germline): MNHEY, SVGAGI. J lost 2 bases, V lost 5 bases, and 6 bases had no gene match. The CDR3 extends over 14 amino acids. CDR3 in amino acids: CASSRQGLTYEQYF. In DNA form, the CDR3 reads TGTGCCAGCAGTCGACAGGGCCTAACCTACGAGCAGTACTTC.

This clonotype was seen at least ten times. The chain is built from TRBV7-2 and TRBJ2-3; 7 positions match TRBD2. Germline values: CDR1 SGHTA, CDR2 FQGNSA. The CDR3 is made up of 15 amino acids. The ends lost 2 bases at V and 3 bases at J; junction bases unmatched: 5. The CDR3: CASSLRRGSTDTQYF. The CDR3 DNA reads as TGTGCCAGCAGCTTAAGGCGGGGGAGTACAGATACGCAGTATTTT.

The chain couples TRBV12-5 to TRBJ2-5, with 12 positions matching TRBD2. CDR1 is LGHNT, CDR2 FRNRAP, per germline. The CDR3 contains 15 residues. V was pared by 6 bases and J by 7 bases, with 9 bases of the junction left unmatched. The CDR3 nucleotides are TGTGCTAGTGGGCTACTAGCGGGGGGCCCTGGGACCCAGTACTTC. Translating it yields CASGLLAGGPGTQYF.

This clonotype was detected ten times or more. The CDR3 sequence is CASKFLDTAHTQYF. In DNA, the CDR3 is TGTGCCAGCAAATTCCTGGACACCGCCCATACGCAGTATTTT. The V call is TRBV12-3 or TRBV12-4, the J call TRBJ2-3, with TRBD1 as a possible D gene (5 bases). V dropped 7 bases and J dropped 7 bases, with 18 bases sitting between them. CDR3 length: 14 amino acids.